Sequencing of this T cell receptor beta chain was carried out in a study of T cell responses to AZD1222 COVID-19 vaccine. Study outcomes and limitations: Of the AZD1222 recipients, only 6 or 7 were seropositive at baseline. Epitopes outside B.1.351 and B.1.1.7 mutated regions reportedly drew nearly half of spike TCRs. There were mostly white British donors and more females than males, and clonal diversity was possibly underestimated.

This clone was seen a handful of times. Its antigen is not identified. The CDR3 extends over 13 amino acids. Trimming took off 2 bases at V and 8 bases at J, with 12 bases between the two ends. Germline V gene lookup returns CDR1 KGHSH and CDR2 LQKENI. Some clones are missing from TCRdb's copy, which holds only in-frame ones; the method was immunoSEQ multiplex PCR. Of around 50,000 clones detected, 89% appear once; the ten largest clones hold approximately 5%. The sequence derives from an adult who received the AZD1222 COVID-19 vaccine. V gene TRBV18 combines with J gene TRBJ1-2; weak D call: TRBD1 (5 bases). Material: peripheral blood, obtained 28 days after the second AZD1222 dose. For the CDR3, the DNA is TGTGCCAGCTCACCAATAGCAGGGAAAGGCTACACCTTC. It encodes CASSPIAGKGYTF.